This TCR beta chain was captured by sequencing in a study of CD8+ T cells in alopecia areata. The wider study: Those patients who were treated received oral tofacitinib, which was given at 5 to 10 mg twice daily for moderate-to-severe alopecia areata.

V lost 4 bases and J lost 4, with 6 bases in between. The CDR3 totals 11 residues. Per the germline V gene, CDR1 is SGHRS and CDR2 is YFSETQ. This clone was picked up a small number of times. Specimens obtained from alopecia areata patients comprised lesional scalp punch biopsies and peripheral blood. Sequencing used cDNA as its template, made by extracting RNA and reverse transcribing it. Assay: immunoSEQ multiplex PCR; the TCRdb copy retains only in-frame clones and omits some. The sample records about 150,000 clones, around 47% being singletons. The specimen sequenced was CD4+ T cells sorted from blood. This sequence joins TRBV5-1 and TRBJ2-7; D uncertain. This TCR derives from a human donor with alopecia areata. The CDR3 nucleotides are TGCGCCAGCAGCGGAGATTACGAGCAGTACTTC. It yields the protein CASSGDYEQYF.